The source of this T cell receptor beta chain is a study of T cells after yellow fever vaccination. A single record per CDR3 protein comes from TCRdb applying MiXCR to the 5' RACE reads. The sample includes some 350,000 distinct CDR3 sequences, roughly 4% of them seen just once. This clonotype was recorded many times. The CDR3 runs 15 residues. The germline gives CDR1 SGHRS, CDR2 YFSETQ. Trimming took 0 bases from V and 0 from J, leaving 9 bases between them. The TCR sequence derives from a man between 18 and 29 years old who received the YFV17D yellow fever vaccine. The sequenced sample was PBMCs, obtained 5 days after the yellow fever booster vaccination. The rearrangement links TRBV5-1 to TRBJ1-1; weak D call: TRBD1 (5 bases). The CDR3 nucleotides read TGCGCCAGCAGCTTGGATGGGGCCATGAACACTGAAGCTTTCTTT. It yields the protein CASSLDGAMNTEAFF.